This is a list of T cell receptor beta chains from one sample in a study of identical twins. TCRdb reprocessed the 5' RACE reads with MiXCR, giving one entry per CDR3 protein. Counted here are 1.5 million or so distinct CDR3 sequences, roughly 35% occurring once; the ten biggest clones make up 0.25% to 0.3%. Material: cord blood. The receptors here all came from a newborn girl in good health. Both conserved end residues are part of each CDR3. D genes are given only for firm matches. Not all rows give a size; the values are once, few, many and, for expanded clones, a class.

v_call	j_call	d_call	clone_size	cdr3_aa	cdr3_nt
TRBV12-3/TRBV12-4	TRBJ1-4	-	few	CASSLGGNNEKLFF	TGTGCCAGCAGTTTAGGAGGGAATAACGAAAAACTGTTTTTT
TRBV28	TRBJ2-1	TRBD2	few	CASIPLLSGRPPKSNEQFF	TGTGCCAGCATCCCCCTACTTAGCGGGAGGCCCCCGAAATCCAATGAGCAGTTCTTC
TRBV28	TRBJ1-1	-	-	CASNSVLRNTEAFF	TGTGCCAGCAATTCGGTCCTCAGGAACACTGAAGCTTTCTTT
TRBV12-3/TRBV12-4	TRBJ1-2	-	few	CASSYDDEGYTF	TGTGCCAGCAGTTACGACGACGAGGGCTACACCTTC
TRBV15	TRBJ2-3	TRBD2	-	CAASRRGLASTDTQYF	TGTGCCGCCAGCAGACGGGGACTAGCCAGCACAGATACGCAGTATTTT
TRBV20-1	TRBJ1-4	TRBD1	few	CSAPRILDRVEKLFF	TGCAGTGCTCCACGGATCCTGGACAGGGTCGAAAAACTGTTTTTT
TRBV25-1	TRBJ1-6	-	-	CASSSGSPLHF	TGTGCCAGCAGTTCGGGGTCACCCCTCCACTTT
TRBV3-1	TRBJ2-1	-	-	CASSQGGVSSYNEQFF	TGTGCCAGCAGCCAAGGAGGTGTGAGCTCCTACAATGAGCAGTTCTTC
TRBV20-1	TRBJ2-3	-	-	CSARDYRRDSTDTQYF	TGCAGTGCTAGAGATTATCGGCGGGACAGCACAGATACGCAGTATTTT
TRBV12-3/TRBV12-4	TRBJ2-1	-	-	CASSSPSIVGGAYNEQFF	TGTGCCAGCAGTTCCCCCTCGATAGTGGGAGGCGCCTACAATGAGCAGTTCTTC
TRBV20-1	TRBJ2-7	-	-	CSARERRVQYF	TGCAGTGCTAGAGAAAGACGGGTTCAGTACTTC
TRBV28	TRBJ2-1	-	many	CASRNREAEQFF	TGTGCCAGCAGGAATCGGGAAGCGGAGCAGTTCTTC
TRBV10-3	TRBJ2-5	-	-	CAISESYRGEAPRIEQYF	TGTGCCATCAGTGAGTCGTATCGGGGCGAAGCCCCGCGGATAGAGCAGTACTTC
TRBV27	TRBJ1-2	-	few	CASSTNPTFYGYTF	TGTGCCAGCAGTACCAACCCAACCTTCTATGGCTACACCTTC
TRBV10-3	TRBJ2-5	TRBD2	-	CATRNSGRVGETQYF	TGTGCCACACGAAATAGCGGGAGGGTCGGAGAGACCCAGTACTTC
TRBV27	TRBJ2-1	TRBD2	-	CASSLSSGAVSGRDNEQFF	TGTGCCAGCAGTTTATCGAGCGGGGCCGTTAGCGGGAGGGACAATGAGCAGTTCTTC
TRBV28	TRBJ2-7	-	-	CASSLFGLSDRGRSYEQYF	TGTGCCAGCAGTTTGTTCGGTCTCTCCGACAGAGGGAGGTCCTACGAGCAGTACTTC
TRBV9	TRBJ2-5	-	-	CASSATGRGQETQYF	TGTGCCAGCAGCGCGACAGGGAGGGGGCAAGAGACCCAGTACTTC
TRBV4-2	TRBJ2-7	-	many	CASSPRLGYEQYF	TGTGCCAGCAGCCCCCGACTAGGCTACGAGCAGTACTTC
TRBV20-1	TRBJ2-2	-	-	CSASRSGELFF	TGCAGTGCTAGTAGGTCCGGGGAGCTGTTTTTT
TRBV28	TRBJ2-1	TRBD2	-	CASSLQTSGNYNEQFF	TGTGCCAGCAGTTTGCAGACTAGCGGGAACTACAATGAGCAGTTCTTC
TRBV7-9	TRBJ2-1	TRBD2	many	CASSLGLARSSYNEQFF	TGTGCCAGCAGCTTAGGACTAGCCCGCAGCTCCTACAATGAGCAGTTCTTC
TRBV4-1	TRBJ1-2	-	-	CASSVLGLSGYTF	TGCGCCAGCTCCGTTTTGGGACTGAGTGGCTACACCTTC
TRBV4-1	TRBJ1-2	-	-	CASSQVWGSLYGYTF	TGCGCCAGCAGCCAAGTTTGGGGTTCCCTCTATGGCTACACCTTC
TRBV7-9	TRBJ2-7	TRBD1	few	CASSLETRGYEQYF	TGTGCCAGCAGCTTAGAAACCAGGGGGTACGAGCAGTACTTC
TRBV4-2	TRBJ2-3	TRBD1	few	CASSGWDRGGTDTQYF	TGTGCCAGCAGCGGCTGGGACAGGGGAGGAACAGATACGCAGTATTTT
TRBV2	TRBJ1-2	-	-	CASRDSLRLSYGYTF	TGTGCCAGCAGGGACAGCCTTCGCCTTAGCTATGGCTACACCTTC
TRBV14	TRBJ2-1	-	once	CASSSDRIGRSYNEQFF	TGTGCCAGCAGCTCTGACAGGATCGGGAGGTCCTACAATGAGCAGTTCTTC
TRBV10-3	TRBJ1-4	TRBD1	-	CATSAGTGREKLFF	TGTGCCACTTCTGCCGGGACAGGGAGAGAAAAACTGTTTTTT
TRBV12-3/TRBV12-4	TRBJ1-2	-	-	CASSHFYGYTF	TGTGCCAGCAGTCACTTCTATGGCTACACCTTC
TRBV7-2	TRBJ1-5	-	-	CASSATEHQPQHF	TGTGCCAGCAGCGCGACAGAGCATCAGCCCCAGCATTTT
TRBV10-3	TRBJ2-1	-	few	CAISETKGTRGNEQFF	TGTGCCATCAGTGAAACTAAGGGGACCCGGGGTAATGAGCAGTTCTTC
TRBV7-2	TRBJ2-2	-	few	CASSLGSPGELFF	TGCGCCAGCAGCTTGGGATCACCCGGGGAGCTGTTTTTT
TRBV28	TRBJ2-7	TRBD2	many	CASSLDLAGGFYEQYF	TGTGCCAGCAGTTTAGACCTAGCGGGAGGGTTTTACGAGCAGTACTTC
TRBV28	TRBJ2-7	-	many	CASSPPPYYEQYF	TGTGCCAGCAGTCCCCCCCCATACTACGAGCAGTACTTC
TRBV20-1	TRBJ2-1	-	-	CSASRLTAIYNEQFF	TGCAGTGCTAGTAGACTAACGGCCATTTACAATGAGCAGTTCTTC